This T cell receptor beta chain emerged from a study of CD8+CD57+ T cells in acquired aplastic anemia. Background on the study: The DNA of sorted CD4+ and CD8+ cells averaged approximately 3.4 ug. Study findings and constraints: For CD8+ Simpson's diversity, patients and controls showed no significant difference. Roughly 30 was the count of CD8+ CDR3 sequences that patients shared with controls.

Trimming cost V 1 base and J 1 base, with 9 bases left between them. Germline V gene sequence: CDR1 KGHDR, CDR2 SFDVKD. There are 16 residues in the CDR3. Profiles of TCR beta VDJ and CDR3 were generated from a genomic DNA template. In TCRdb, the reads were re-called with MiXCR into one record per CDR3 protein. The table has 150,000 to 200,000 distinct CDR3 sequences, roughly half seen once; the top ten hold 2.9%. Concerning this clonotype itself: Its antigen is undetermined.

The chain links TRBV24-1 to TRBJ2-2; D gene uncertain. Sequencing was carried out using sorted CD4+, CD8+, or CD8+CD57+ T cells (not recorded which) from PBMCs. The sequence came from a human donor in good health. The CDR3 DNA sequence: TGTGCCACCAGTGATTTACGGGCGGAGAACACCGGGGAGCTGTTTTTT. It is translated as CATSDLRAENTGELFF.